This entry concerns a single TCR beta chain. Its antigen is still unknown. This sample was included in a study of graft-versus-host responses after intestinal transplantation. Overall study: The transplants performed in recipients were multivisceral, liver-intestinal, or isolated intestinal.

Sequencing was performed with immunoSEQ multiplex PCR; in TCRdb, only in-frame clones are kept and a portion is missing. The sample has 50,000 or so clones; around nine tenths are singletons. Study results and caveats: The authors found GvH clones in recipient marrow, some appearing first in ileum or blood.

V lost 2 bases and J lost 0, with 13 bases in between. There are 16 residues in the CDR3. Germline V CDR1 and CDR2: MNHEY, SMNVEV (reference sequence). V gene TRBV27 combines with J gene TRBJ1-1, with D maybe TRBD1 (6 bases). The sample in question was PBMCs, obtained about 4 months after intestinal transplantation. This receptor was taken from a human patient who received an intestinal transplant, so some T cells may come from the graft donor. The CDR3 protein is CASSLNRENLNTEAFF. CDR3 in DNA: TGTGCCAGCAGTTTAAACAGGGAAAACCTGAACACTGAAGCTTTCTTT.